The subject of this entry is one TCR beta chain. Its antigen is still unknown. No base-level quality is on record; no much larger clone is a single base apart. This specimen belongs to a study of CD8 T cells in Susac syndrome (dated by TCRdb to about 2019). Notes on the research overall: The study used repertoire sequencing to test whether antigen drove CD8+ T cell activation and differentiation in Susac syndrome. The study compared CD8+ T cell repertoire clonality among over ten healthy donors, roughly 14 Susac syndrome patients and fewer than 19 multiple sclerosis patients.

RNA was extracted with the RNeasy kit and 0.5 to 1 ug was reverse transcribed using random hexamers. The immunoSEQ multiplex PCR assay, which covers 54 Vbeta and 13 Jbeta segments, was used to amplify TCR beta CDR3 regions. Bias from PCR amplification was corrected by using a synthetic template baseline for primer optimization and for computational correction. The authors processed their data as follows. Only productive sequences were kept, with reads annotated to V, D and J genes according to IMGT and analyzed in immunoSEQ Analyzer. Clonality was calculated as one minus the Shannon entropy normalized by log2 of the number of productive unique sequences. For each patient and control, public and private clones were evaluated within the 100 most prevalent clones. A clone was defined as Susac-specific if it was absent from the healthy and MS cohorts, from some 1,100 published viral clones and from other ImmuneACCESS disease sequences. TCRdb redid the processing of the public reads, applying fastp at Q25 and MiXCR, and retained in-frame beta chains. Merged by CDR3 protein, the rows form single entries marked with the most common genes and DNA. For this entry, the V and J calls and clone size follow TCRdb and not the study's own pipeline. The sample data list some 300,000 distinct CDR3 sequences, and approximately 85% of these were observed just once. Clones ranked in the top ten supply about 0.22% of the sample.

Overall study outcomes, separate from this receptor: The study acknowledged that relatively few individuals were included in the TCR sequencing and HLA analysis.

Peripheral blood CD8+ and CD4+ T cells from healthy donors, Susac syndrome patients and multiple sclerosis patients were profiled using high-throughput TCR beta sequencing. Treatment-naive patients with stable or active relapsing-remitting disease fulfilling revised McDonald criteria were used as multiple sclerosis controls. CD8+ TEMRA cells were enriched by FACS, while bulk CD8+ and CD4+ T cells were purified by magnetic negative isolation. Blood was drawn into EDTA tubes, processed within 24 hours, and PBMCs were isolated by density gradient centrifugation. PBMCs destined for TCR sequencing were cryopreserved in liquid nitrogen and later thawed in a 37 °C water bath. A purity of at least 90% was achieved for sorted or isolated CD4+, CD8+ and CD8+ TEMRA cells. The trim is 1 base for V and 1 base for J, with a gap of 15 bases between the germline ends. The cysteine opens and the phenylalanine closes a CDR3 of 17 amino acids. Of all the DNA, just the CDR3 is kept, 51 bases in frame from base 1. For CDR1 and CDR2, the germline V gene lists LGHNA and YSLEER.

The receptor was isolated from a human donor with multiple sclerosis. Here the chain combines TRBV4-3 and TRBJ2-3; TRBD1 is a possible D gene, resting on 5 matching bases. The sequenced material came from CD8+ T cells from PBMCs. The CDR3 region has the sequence CASSQVLAGSGTDTQYF. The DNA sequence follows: TGCGCCAGCAGCCAAGTGCTGGCAGGGTCTGGCACAGATACGCAGTATTTT.